The 2 T cell receptor beta chains reported below all come from one sample, sequenced in a study of blood T cell repertoires in COVID-19. Generated by immunoSEQ multiplex PCR, the TCRdb table keeps only in-frame clones and is missing some. The repertoire has around 400,000 clones, roughly 90% of them found once; the top ten carry less than 2%. The sample consisted of PBMCs or T cells enriched from blood (not recorded which). The source is a woman in her twenties or thirties who had recovered from COVID-19.

The chain joins TRBV11-3 to TRBJ2-2; D might be TRBD1 (6 bases). V was cut by 8 bases and J by 7 bases, with 14 bases left in between. The CDR3 spans 13 residues. From germline, CDR1 is SGHNT and CDR2 YENEEA. CDR3 region: CASQGPVGGELFF. The CDR3 DNA sequence: TGTGCCAGCCAGGGGCCGGTGGGCGGGGAGCTGTTTTTT.

This clone was seen only once. The V gene is TRBV7-2, the J gene TRBJ1-5; no firm D call. The CDR3 spans 13 residues. Looked up from germline, CDR1 is SGHTA and CDR2 is FQGNSA. Trimming cost V 5 bases and J 3 bases, with 8 bases left between them. In nucleotides, the CDR3 is TGTGCCAGCAGCGCAGACATCAATCAGCCCCAGCATTTT. It codes for CASSADINQPQHF.